This T cell receptor beta chain was sequenced during a study of pediatric ulcerative colitis. V was pared by 4 bases and J by 2 bases, with 6 bases of the junction left unmatched. This CDR3 has 15 residues. Per the germline V gene, CDR1 is SGHTS and CDR2 is YDEGEE. The rectum was sampled with one to two pinch biopsies at colonoscopy. Only in-frame clones appear in the TCRdb table, and some are missing; sequencing was by immunoSEQ multiplex PCR. The sample carries about 35,000 clones, 80% to 85% recorded once. The genes are TRBV5-8 and TRBJ2-7; 10 nucleotides align to TRBD1. The sequence derives from a boy between 10 and 17 years old with mild ulcerative colitis. The sample taken for sequencing was gut tissue. This CDR3 is CASSKTGQGTYEQYF. The CDR3, as DNA: TGTGCCAGCAGCAAAACGGGACAGGGGACCTACGAGCAGTACTTC.